This T cell receptor beta chain was retrieved from a study of PD-1 blockade in classical Hodgkin lymphoma. Study observations and caveats: Researchers reported that CD4+ TCR diversity, though not CD8+, rose significantly by C4D1. Newly diagnosed patients were reported to start with lower TCR diversity than healthy donors.

Sequencing was performed with immunoSEQ multiplex PCR; in TCRdb, only in-frame clones are kept and a portion is missing. This table holds 35,000 to 45,000 clones, about 71% found once. Relapse was seen in all patients after autologous stem cell transplantation, and brentuximab vedotin exposure was variable. As to this clone: Antigen specificity is unknown.

The V gene's germline CDR1 is SGHVS and CDR2 FNYEAQ. The CDR3 covers 15 residues. Trimming removed 5 bases from V and 4 bases from J, with 12 bases in between. This specimen consisted of peripheral blood mononuclear cells (PBMCs), obtained at baseline. The TCR sequence derives from a human donor with classical Hodgkin lymphoma. The genes are TRBV7-6 and TRBJ2-6, with a weak D call TRBD1 (5 bases). CDR3: CASSVGVTGANVLTF. The CDR3 DNA sequence: TGTGCCAGCAGCGTAGGGGTTACCGGGGCCAACGTCCTGACTTTC. The complete variable domain, with remaining parts taken from reference TRBV7-6 and TRBJ2-6, reads GAGVSQSPRYKVTKRGQDVALRCDPISGHVSLYWYRQALGQGPEFLTYFNYEAQQDKSGLPNDRFSAERPEGSISTLTIQRTEQRDSAMYRCASSVGVTGANVLTFGAGSRLTVL.